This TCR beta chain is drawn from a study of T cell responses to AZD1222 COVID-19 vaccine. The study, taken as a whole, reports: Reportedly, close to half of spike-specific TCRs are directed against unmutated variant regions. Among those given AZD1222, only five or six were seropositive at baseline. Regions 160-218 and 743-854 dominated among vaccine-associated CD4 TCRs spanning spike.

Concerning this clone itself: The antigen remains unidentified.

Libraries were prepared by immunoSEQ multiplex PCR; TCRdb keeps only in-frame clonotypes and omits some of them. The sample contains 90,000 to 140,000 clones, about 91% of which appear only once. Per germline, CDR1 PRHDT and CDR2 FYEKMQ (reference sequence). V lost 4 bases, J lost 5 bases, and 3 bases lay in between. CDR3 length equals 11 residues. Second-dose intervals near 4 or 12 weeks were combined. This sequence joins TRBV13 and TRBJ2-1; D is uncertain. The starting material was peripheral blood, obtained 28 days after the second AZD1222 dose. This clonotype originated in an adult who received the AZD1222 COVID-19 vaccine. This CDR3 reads CASSSNNEQFF. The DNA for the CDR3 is TGTGCCAGCAGCTCAAACAATGAGCAGTTCTTC.